These 15 T cell receptor beta chains were sequenced from one sample in a study of vaccination and CD4 T cells after COVID-19. The assay that was used to sequence DNA from cultured CD4+ T cells was the Oncomine TCR Beta short-read assay. One entry per CDR3 protein results from TCRdb running MiXCR on the PCR reads. The table shows around 20,000 distinct CDR3 sequences, with 51% occurring only once. The treatment: roughly ten-day PBMC culture with coronavirus spike peptide pools or control peptides (ViraFEST assay). Antigens for these TCRs are unknown. The material was CD4+ T cells from blood, cultured in vitro, obtained before SARS-CoV-2 vaccination. Receptors were obtained from a human donor who had recovered from COVID-19.

CDR3 sequence reads: CASSLQSNTGELFF. The CDR3 bases are TGTGCCAGCAGTTTGCAGTCGAACACCGGGGAGCTGTTTTTT. V usage is TRBV28 and J usage is TRBJ2-2; D uncertain. Per the germline V gene, CDR1 is MDHEN and CDR2 is SYDVKM. The CDR3 sequence is 14 residues long. Trimming pared 3 bases from V and 0 bases from J, leaving 5 bases between.

The CDR3 DNA follows: TGTGCCAGCAGCTTAGCGGTCGGGGTTGAAGCTTTCTTT. Translation gives CASSLAVGVEAFF. The genes are TRBV11-2 and TRBJ1-1, with D unresolved. CDR1 is SGHAT, CDR2 FQNNGV, per germline. V gave up 1 base and J gave up 7 bases, with 10 bases separating them. The CDR3 runs 13 residues.

This clonotype was recorded a few times. This chain uses TRBV28 with TRBJ2-5, with D perhaps matching TRBD2 (6 bases). V lost 6 bases, J lost 5 bases, and 16 bases lay in between. Germline CDR1 MDHEN, CDR2 SYDVKM. The CDR3 runs to 14 residues. The CDR3 DNA reads TGTGCCAGCAGAGAACCCGGGAGATTGGAGACCCAGTACTTC. Amino acids: CASREPGRLETQYF.

This clonotype has more than one count but fewer than ten. The chain couples TRBV7-2 to TRBJ1-5; 11 bases line up with TRBD1. CDR3 length: 15 residues. With 4 bases clipped from V and 4 bases from J, the junction kept 3 bases outside the gene matches. The V gene's germline CDR1 is SGHTA and CDR2 FQGNSA. CDR3: CASSYGQGANQPQHF. In nucleotides, the CDR3 is TGTGCCAGCAGCTACGGACAGGGGGCTAATCAGCCCCAGCATTTT.

This clonotype has just a few counts. The chain has TRBV6-1 and TRBJ1-5, with D perhaps matching TRBD1 (5 bases). V lost 4 bases and J lost 4, with 17 bases in between. Germline lookup yields CDR1 MNHNS and CDR2 SASEGT. This CDR3 has 16 residues. The CDR3: CASSALLKGRNQPQHF. CDR3 DNA: TGTGCCAGCAGTGCCCTTTTGAAGGGGAGAAATCAGCCCCAGCATTTT.

This clonotype was seen a few times. The V call is TRBV20-1, the J call TRBJ1-1, with a possible D match to TRBD1 (6 bases). Per germline, CDR1 DFQATT and CDR2 SNEGSKA (reference sequence). V shed 1 base and J shed 0 bases, with 30 bases lying between them. This CDR3 contains 21 residues. CDR3 in DNA: TGCAGTGCTAGAGTTCCTAGAGGGGCTTTGGGGGCACAGAGCATGAACACTGAAGCTTTCTTT. Residues: CSARVPRGALGAQSMNTEAFF.

This clonotype was counted between two and nine times. This chain uses TRBV11-1 with TRBJ2-5, with D tentatively TRBD2 (5 bases). This CDR3 has 13 residues. Trimming removed 5 bases from V and 4 bases from J, with 11 bases in between. Germline V lookup: CDR1 SGHAT, CDR2 FQDESV (reference sequence). CDR3 nucleotides: TGTGCCAGCAGCCGAGGAGGAATAGAGACCCAGTACTTC. This gives the protein CASSRGGIETQYF.

This clonotype was seen only once. CDR3: CSAAGTGGYEQYF. The CDR3 coding sequence is TGCAGTGCCGCCGGGACAGGGGGCTACGAGCAGTACTTC. This chain uses TRBV20-1 with TRBJ2-7; TRBD1 matches at 11 bases. The length of the CDR3 is 13 residues. CDR1 DFQATT and CDR2 SNEGSKA come from the germline V gene (reference sequence). The V gene end was trimmed by 6 bases and the J gene end by 3 bases; junction bases not matched to a gene: 4.

This clonotype was observed a few times. The chain couples TRBV7-9 to TRBJ1-5, with TRBD1 identical over 8 bases. The CDR3 extends over 13 amino acids. Per the germline V gene, CDR1 is SEHNR and CDR2 is FQNEAQ (reference sequence). The J segment lost 2 bases and the V segment lost 9 bases, leaving 3 bases of the junction unmatched. The CDR3 spells CASSQGGNQPQHF. DNA for the CDR3: TGTGCCAGTTCACAGGGGGGCAATCAGCCCCAGCATTTT.

The chain has TRBV2 and TRBJ2-7, with 8 bases aligning to TRBD1. Germline trimming cut 6 bases from V and 2 bases from J; bases unmatched to any gene: 6. The CDR3 totals 14 residues. Germline values: CDR1 SNHLY, CDR2 FYNNEI. This CDR3 reads CASRVGQGPYEQYF. The CDR3 coding sequence is TGTGCCAGCAGGGTAGGACAGGGTCCCTACGAGCAGTACTTC.

This chain connects TRBV6-2 or TRBV6-3 to TRBJ1-5; D call uncertain. Germline loops: CDR1 MNHEY, CDR2 SVGEGT. V lost 1 base and J lost 4, with 5 bases in between. The CDR3 loop spans 13 amino acids. Here the CDR3 DNA reads TGTGCCAGCAGTTACTTGGGGAATCAGCCCCAGCATTTT. Translation: CASSYLGNQPQHF.

This sequence joins TRBV27 and TRBJ1-5; TRBD1 is a possible D gene (5 bases). CDR1 MNHEY and CDR2 SMNVEV come from the germline V gene (reference sequence). Trimming took 2 bases from V and 3 from J, leaving 11 bases between them. This CDR3 is built from 15 residues. The CDR3 region is CASSLRRGINQPQHF. As DNA, the CDR3 is TGTGCCAGCAGTTTAAGACGGGGGATCAATCAGCCCCAGCATTTT.

The CDR3 sequence is CASRDPGAETQYF. Here the CDR3 DNA reads TGTGCCAGCAGAGATCCAGGGGCGGAGACCCAGTACTTC. The V gene is TRBV2, the J gene TRBJ2-5, with D possibly TRBD1 on 6 matching bases. CDR1 is SNHLY, CDR2 FYNNEI, per germline. This CDR3 is 13 amino acids long. V gave up 6 bases and J gave up 5 bases, with 13 bases separating them. Supplemented by reference TRBV2 and TRBJ2-5, the full variable domain reads EPEVTQTPSHQVTQMGQEVILRCVPISNHLYFYWYRQILGQKVEFLVSFYNNEISEKSEIFDDQFSVERPDGSNFTLKIRSTKLEDSAMYFCASRDPGAETQYFGPGTRLLVL.

The table lists this clonotype with a few counts. The chain combines TRBV27 with TRBJ1-5; tentative D call: TRBD1 (6 bases). The CDR3 is 16 amino acids. V was shortened by 4 bases and J by 1 base, with 14 bases between the two germline ends. CDR1 MNHEY and CDR2 SMNVEV come from the germline V gene (reference sequence). The chain's CDR3 is CASSSIGTPSNQPQHF. CDR3 nucleotides: TGTGCCAGCAGTTCAATCGGGACACCGAGCAATCAGCCCCAGCATTTT.

The chain uses TRBV20-1 and TRBJ1-5; D not certain. Germline CDR1 is DFQATT and CDR2 is SNEGSKA (reference sequence). CDR3 length equals 13 residues. The V end was cut by 3 bases, the J end by 5 bases, with 11 bases between. The CDR3 protein is CSASFRLHQPQHF. Here the CDR3 DNA reads TGCAGTGCTAGTTTCAGGTTGCATCAGCCCCAGCATTTT.